Sequencing of this TCR beta chain was carried out in a study of neoadjuvant nivolumab and ipilimumab in lung cancer. The overall study: The combination arm added day-1 ipilimumab 1 mg/kg to nivolumab 3 mg/kg on days 1, 15, 29.

Worth noting for this clone: What it recognizes is unknown.

Study-wide findings and caveats: TCR richness and clonality were higher in tumors than adjacent uninvolved lung. Only two of four nivolumab-treated tumors gained richness and clonality by surgery. Only a single major-pathologic-response sample was available for clonality analysis.

V lost 2 bases to trimming and J lost 6 bases; unmatched junction nucleotides: 7. CDR1 KGHSH and CDR2 LQKENI come from the germline V gene. The CDR3 is 15 residues long. Sequencing used immunoSEQ multiplex PCR; TCRdb keeps in-frame clones, though not all of them. The sample records roughly 2,500 clones, more than 80% being singletons. This sample comprised tumor tissue, obtained before neoadjuvant nivolumab, alone or with ipilimumab. The rearrangement uses TRBV18 and TRBJ2-1, with TRBD2 matching over 7 bases. This TCR derives from an adult with non-small cell lung cancer. The CDR3 reads CASSPSAGYANEQFF. The CDR3 nucleotides read TGTGCCAGCTCACCATCAGCGGGATACGCCAATGAGCAGTTCTTC.